A single sample is the source of the 25 T cell receptor beta chains below, sequenced in a study of cytotoxic CD8 clonotypes in ibrutinib-treated CLL. Repertoires were generated with immunoSEQ multiplex PCR, while TCRdb's copy carries only in-frame clones and drops some. The sample yields 130,000 to 150,000 clones, around three quarters seen once. The sample was PBMCs, taken after 12 months of ibrutinib treatment. All receptors derive from a human donor with chronic lymphocytic leukemia.

The chain couples TRBV5-6 to TRBJ2-7; weak D call: TRBD2 (6 bases). V shed 3 bases and J shed 2 bases, with 9 bases lying between them. Looked up from germline, CDR1 is SGHDT and CDR2 is YYEEEE. CDR3 length: 13 amino acids. The CDR3 nucleotides read TGTGCCAGCAGCTATAGCGGTACCTACGAGCAGTACTTC. It specifies CASSYSGTYEQYF.

This clone was seen once. This chain joins TRBV25-1 and TRBJ2-3, with D tentatively TRBD1 (5 bases). The CDR3 runs to 15 residues. Between the trimmed V and J ends, which lost 1 base and 1 base, there was a span of 9 bases. Germline lookup yields CDR1 MGHDK and CDR2 SYGVNS. For the CDR3, the DNA is TGTGCCAGCAGTGAATTGGGGCTCGGCACAGATACGCAGTATTTT. Translation: CASSELGLGTDTQYF.

The chain has TRBV7-9 and TRBJ2-3, with 9 nucleotides matching TRBD2. Germline lookup yields CDR1 SEHNR and CDR2 FQNEAQ (reference sequence). Losses at the gene ends were 7 bases for V and 2 bases for J; bases not matched to a gene: 16. This CDR3 is 18 amino acids long. CDR3 protein: CASIQLPGLASYTDTQYF. The CDR3 region has the DNA TGTGCCAGCATCCAACTACCGGGACTAGCCTCTTACACAGATACGCAGTATTTT.

V and J are TRBV5-4 and TRBJ2-2, with 9 positions matching TRBD2. Germline lookup yields CDR1 SGHNT and CDR2 YYREEE (reference sequence). The CDR3 is 15 amino acids. Unmatched junction bases numbered 3, after V lost 0 bases and J lost 6 bases. CDR3 DNA sequence: TGTGCCAGCAGCTTGGGTAGCGGGAGCCCCGGGGAGCTGTTTTTT. Encoded protein: CASSLGSGSPGELFF.

This chain uses TRBV14 with TRBJ2-1; D is uncertain. The germline V gene encodes CDR1 SGHDN and CDR2 FVKESK. CDR3 length: 15 amino acids. V lost 1 base and J lost 4, with 11 bases in between. The CDR3 DNA reads TGTGCCAGCAGCCAAGGTGGGAAGCTATACAATGAGCAGTTCTTC. Residues: CASSQGGKLYNEQFF. Filled out from reference TRBV14 and TRBJ2-1, the complete variable domain reads EAGVTQFPSHSVIEKGQTVTLRCDPISGHDNLYWYRRVMGKEIKFLLHFVKESKQDESGMPNNRFLAERTGGTYSTLKVQPAELEDSGVYFCASSQGGKLYNEQFFGPGTRLTVL.

The V and J genes are TRBV1 and TRBJ2-2; TRBD2, the D gene given by the table, was not confirmed from the DNA. TRBV1 is a known pseudogene. The CDR3 totals 18 residues. The CDR3 loop is CTSSPWGLAGVDTGELFF. The DNA of the CDR3 is TGCACCAGCAGCCCCTGGGGACTAGCGGGAGTTGACACCGGGGAGCTGTTTTTT.

This rearrangement joins TRBV20-1 to TRBJ1-2, with D possibly being TRBD1 (6 bases). The CDR3 extends over 10 amino acids. The germline V gene has CDR1 DFQATT and CDR2 SNEGSKA (reference sequence). The ends were cut back, 5 bases at V and 8 bases at J, with 9 bases in the middle. The CDR3 protein is CSAETGGYTF. For the CDR3, the DNA is TGCAGTGCTGAGACAGGCGGCTACACCTTC.

CDR3 sequence reads: CASTPWASGGPSNRGELFF. Here the CDR3 DNA reads TGTGCCAGTACCCCGTGGGCTAGCGGAGGTCCATCCAACCGTGGGGAGCTGTTTTTT. The V call is TRBV19, the J call TRBJ2-2; 7 bases fit TRBD2. The junction had 25 bases not matched to a gene; V was cut back by 7 bases and J by 8 bases. This CDR3 spans 19 amino acids. From germline, CDR1 is LNHDA and CDR2 SQIVND (reference sequence).

The chain has TRBV5-1 and TRBJ2-7, with 11 bases identical to TRBD1. Germline V gene lookup returns CDR1 SGHRS and CDR2 YFSETQ. The CDR3 consists of 16 residues. V dropped 5 bases and J dropped 3; count of bases not matched to a gene: 10. The CDR3 sequence is CASSGQGARRSYEQYF. In DNA form, the CDR3 reads TGCGCCAGCAGTGGACAGGGGGCCCGGAGAAGCTACGAGCAGTACTTC.

The chain uses TRBV11-3 and TRBJ2-2, with a weak D call TRBD2 (5 bases). Germline V gene data show CDR1 as SGHNT and CDR2 as YENEEA. CDR3 length: 16 amino acids. V lost 0 bases and J 3 bases, leaving 11 bases between the germline ends. DNA of the CDR3: TGTGCCAGCAGCTTAGAAGGGAGATTGGACACCGGGGAGCTGTTTTTT. The encoded protein is CASSLEGRLDTGELFF.

This clone was observed a single time. The chain carries TRBV27 and TRBJ2-7; D tentatively fits TRBD1 or TRBD2 (5 bases each). From germline, CDR1 is MNHEY and CDR2 SMNVEV (reference sequence). The V gene lost 3 bases and the J gene lost 2 bases, with 11 bases spanning the gap. The CDR3 length is 14 residues. CDR3 nucleotides: TGTGCCAGCAGTTTTTGGGGGAAAACCTACGAGCAGTACTTC. This sequence encodes CASSFWGKTYEQYF.

The count of this clone is one. This chain uses TRBV30 with TRBJ2-7; 7 bases agree with TRBD2. Trimming cost V 1 base and J 6 bases; bases outside gene matches: 15. Per the germline V gene, CDR1 is GTSNPN and CDR2 is SVGIG (reference sequence). This CDR3 is built from 16 residues. The DNA for the CDR3 is TGTGCCTGGAGTGAAAGGTGGAGGACTAGAACGGGCGAGCAGTACTTC. It codes for CAWSERWRTRTGEQYF.

CDR3 residues: CASSYSGVGYTF. DNA of the CDR3: TGTGCCAGCAGTTACTCAGGGGTTGGCTACACCTTC. The rearrangement links TRBV6-5 to TRBJ1-2; the D gene is possibly TRBD1 (5 bases). CDR1 MNHEY and CDR2 SVGAGI come from the germline V gene. V lost 0 bases and J 7 bases, leaving 6 bases between the germline ends. CDR3 length: 12 residues.

This chain uses TRBV5-4 with TRBJ1-2, with 7 bases aligning to TRBD1. J lost 3 bases, V lost 4 bases, and 12 bases had no gene match. Germline V CDR1 and CDR2: SGHNT, YYREEE (reference sequence). The CDR3 covers 16 residues. CDR3 bases: TGTGCCAGCAGCGTACCTACAGGGGCCGGGGACTATGGCTACACCTTC. This codes for CASSVPTGAGDYGYTF.

CDR3 residues: CASSLNRGQGADTQYF. For the CDR3, the DNA is TGTGCCAGCAGCTTGAATCGGGGGCAAGGCGCAGATACGCAGTATTTT. V usage is TRBV5-4 and J usage is TRBJ2-3, with D perhaps assigned TRBD1 or TRBD2 (6 bases each). In germline, CDR1 is SGHNT, CDR2 YYREEE (reference sequence). The V end was cut by 1 base, the J end by 4 bases, with 16 bases between. The CDR3 spans 16 residues.

V is TRBV6-5 and J is TRBJ2-3; D is perhaps TRBD2 (7 bases). Trimming left V 7 bases short and J 2 bases short, with 16 bases between. This CDR3 has 15 amino acids. Germline values: CDR1 MNHEY, CDR2 SVGAGI. CDR3 nucleotides: TGTGCCAGCACTCGGCTAGGGGGGGTCACAGATACGCAGTATTTT. Amino acids: CASTRLGGVTDTQYF.

The DNA of the CDR3 is TGTGCCAGCGTAATAGGGGTGGAGCAGTTCTTC. Translating gives CASVIGVEQFF. The rearrangement uses TRBV27 and TRBJ2-1; D might be TRBD1 (5 bases). Germline V gene sequence: CDR1 MNHEY, CDR2 SMNVEV (reference sequence). V lost 8 bases to trimming and J lost 10 bases, with 12 bases between them. The CDR3 length is 11 residues.

The gene calls are TRBV6-1 and TRBJ2-1, with TRBD2 matching 11 bases. Germline lookup yields CDR1 MNHNS and CDR2 SASEGT. The V gene end was trimmed by 2 bases and the J gene end by 6 bases; junction bases not matched to a gene: 12. This CDR3 is 18 amino acids long. Written as DNA, the CDR3 is TGTGCCAGCAGTGAACCCTGGGTTGGCCTAGCGGGAGGCAATGAGCAGTTCTTC. This codes for CASSEPWVGLAGGNEQFF.

The chain couples TRBV7-2 to TRBJ2-3, with TRBD2 matching over 11 bases. Per germline, CDR1 SGHTA and CDR2 FQGNSA. The length of the CDR3 is 17 residues. The V segment lost 1 base and the J segment 1 base; nucleotides outside the gene matches: 4. CDR3 protein: CASSLVLAGGGTDTQYF. CDR3 coding DNA: TGTGCCAGCAGCTTAGTCCTAGCGGGGGGTGGCACAGATACGCAGTATTTT.

The chain carries TRBV18 and TRBJ2-1, with 7 bases lining up with TRBD2. The CDR3 has 13 residues. J was trimmed by 5 bases and V by 4 bases; bases with no gene match: 2. Germline values: CDR1 KGHSH, CDR2 LQKENI. The CDR3 region has the DNA TGTGCCAGCTCACGGACTAGGGACAATGAGCAGTTCTTC. It specifies CASSRTRDNEQFF.

This chain connects TRBV27 to TRBJ2-3, with 9 bases matching TRBD2. Per germline, CDR1 MNHEY and CDR2 SMNVEV (reference sequence). The length of the CDR3 is 18 residues. J was trimmed by 0 bases and V by 2 bases; bases with no gene match: 9. CDR3 DNA sequence: TGTGCCAGCAGTTTAAGTTTTGGCGGGAGGGTAAGCACAGATACGCAGTATTTT. Translation gives CASSLSFGGRVSTDTQYF.

The sample holds a few counts of this clone. The sample contains more than one DNA sequence encoding this CDR3. The V and J genes are TRBV7-9 and TRBJ1-5, with D unresolved. Per the germline V gene, CDR1 is SEHNR and CDR2 is FQNEAQ (reference sequence). The length of the CDR3 is 13 residues. The germline V and J ends were trimmed by 2 bases and 0 bases, with 2 bases remaining between them. In DNA form, the CDR3 reads TGTGCCAGCAGCTTAAATAGCAATCAGCCCCAGCATTTT. This translates into CASSLNSNQPQHF.

V gene TRBV6-1 combines with J gene TRBJ1-5; D not certain. This CDR3 is 14 amino acids long. The germline V gene encodes CDR1 MNHNS and CDR2 SASEGT. Trimming stripped 6 bases from V and 3 bases from J, with 12 bases between. CDR3 protein: CASRRNRPNQPQHF. The CDR3 DNA reads as TGTGCCAGCAGGAGAAACAGACCCAATCAGCCCCAGCATTTT.

The chain carries TRBV7-2 and TRBJ2-1; D remains ambiguous. CDR3 size: 13 residues. Germline V CDR1 and CDR2: SGHTA, FQGNSA. The ends were cut back, 0 bases at V and 7 bases at J, with 7 bases in the middle. Written as DNA, the CDR3 is TGTGCCAGCAGCTTAGCGGGTACGAATGAGCAGTTCTTC. It yields the protein CASSLAGTNEQFF.

This clone came up a few times. The chain carries TRBV28 and TRBJ1-2; TRBD1 might be the D (6 bases). CDR1 is MDHEN, CDR2 SYDVKM, per germline. The germline V and J ends were trimmed by 6 bases and 2 bases, with 10 bases remaining between them. This CDR3 is built from 13 residues. This CDR3 is CASREGGNYGYTF. Here the CDR3 DNA reads TGTGCCAGCAGAGAGGGGGGGAACTATGGCTACACCTTC.